This T cell receptor beta chain appears in the sequencing data of a study of spatial heterogeneity in lung cancer (dated by TCRdb to the late 2010s). Regarding the study in general: Beta-chain transcripts were consistently detected in greater numbers than alpha-chain transcripts, which likely reflected higher beta-chain transcript abundance. At surgery, both alpha and beta chains were TCR-sequenced in fewer than 250 tumor regions, fewer than 85 matched nontumor lung samples and 56 PBMC samples. In non-small cell lung cancer, the study quantitatively compared TCR alpha and beta repertoires across several tumor regions, matched nontumor lung, and blood. Nonsynonymous mutation counts, determined by whole-exome sequencing of tumor tissue, were related to features of the TCR repertoire. In the raw uncorrected reads, each unique combination of TCR and UMI appeared more than ten times on average.

This clonotype was counted only a few times. The specificity of this receptor is unknown. No per-base quality is available; no much larger clone lies one base away. CDR1 DFQATT and CDR2 SNEGSKA were looked up in the germline V gene (reference sequence). There are 13 amino acids in the CDR3, from cysteine to phenylalanine inclusive. Of all the DNA, just the CDR3 is kept, 39 bases in frame from base 1. V and J are truncated by 3 bases and 5 bases respectively, leaving an intervening sequence of 13 bases. Library preparation was by 5' RACE. For sequencing, a NextSeq 500 was employed. To allow correction of PCR and sequencing errors, the TCR library protocol tagged every TCR cDNA molecule with a unique molecular identifier. The original pipeline was this. TCR identification, UMI-based error correction and CDR3 extraction were performed with Decombinator tools. TCRs above a frequency of 2 per 1,000, corresponding to the top 1% of the tumor frequency distribution, were defined as expanded. Renyi diversity was calculated using the R vegan package after each repertoire was subsampled 100 times to 5,000 TCRs. CDR3 similarity networks were constructed using string-kernel similarity of amino acid triplets, with links drawn between CDR3s whose pairwise similarity was above 0.82. The public reads were run again by TCRdb, first through fastp at Q25 and then through MiXCR, and only productive beta chains were kept. Rows are unified per CDR3 protein, each entry keeping the most common DNA and genes. TCRdb, rather than the study authors, made the V and J calls. Here the sample has tens of thousands of distinct CDR3 sequences; approximately 21% occur a single time. The ten largest clones represent around 6.6% of the sample.

The label giving this sample's time point can be read as: sample taken at primary tumor resection. TCR sequencing used whole RNA extracted from tumor and nontumor lung tissue, or from cryopreserved PBMC samples, without cell sorting. Samples were obtained from 72 patients with early-stage, untreated non-small cell lung cancer from the lung TRACERx cohort. Only patients for whom sufficient RNA was available from at least two tumor regions were selected for TCR sequencing. Summary of the overall study and its limitations: Confirming at a functional level the hypothesis that regional TCRs recognize regional mutations was considered to require additional single-cell paired TCR alpha and beta sequencing. Ubiquitous expanded tumor TCRs showed up in blood more often at tumor resection than at routine follow-up.

Sequences were derived from PBMCs, sampled at surgery. This receptor was obtained from a male donor with early-stage non-small cell lung cancer. The V and J segments used are TRBV20-1 and TRBJ2-5; the D gene is unclear. The DNA is TGCAGTGCTAGTTCATTCGAGTGGGAGACCCAGTACTTC. Its protein reads: CSASSFEWETQYF.